These 13 T cell receptor beta chains were all obtained from the same sample, sequenced in a study of identical twins (dated by TCRdb to about 2016). The protocol used for the library was 5' RACE. The sequencing machine was an Illumina HiSeq 2000. Clones were called with MiXCR by TCRdb after fastp trimmed the public reads at Q25, and only in-frame beta chains were retained. Rows merge per CDR3 protein into single entries with the most common DNA and genes. The table for this sample lists 500,000 to 550,000 distinct CDR3 sequences; 20% to 25% of them were counted only once. Clones ranked in the top ten supply about 0.48% of the sample. These data were also filed under a second study, of yellow fever vaccine responses in identical twins.

The sample was CD4+ T cells sorted from blood. The source is a woman aged 18-29 years in good health.

This clonotype was detected a few times. The rearrangement uses TRBV5-1 and TRBJ2-1, with 12 positions matching TRBD2. V lost 7 bases and J lost 4; bases outside the gene matches: 9. This CDR3 comprises 16 residues. The germline CDR1 and CDR2 sequences are SGHRS and YFSETQ. This CDR3 is CASSSGRALKYNEQFF. The DNA for the CDR3 is TGCGCCAGCTCTAGCGGGAGGGCCTTAAAATACAATGAGCAGTTCTTC.

Only a few counts were recorded for this clonotype. The rearrangement links TRBV29-1 to TRBJ2-3; 11 nucleotides align to TRBD2. V shed 6 bases and J 4 bases; nucleotides not matched to a gene: 9. CDR3 length: 15 residues. Per the germline V gene, CDR1 is SQVTM and CDR2 is ANQGSEA. In DNA form, the CDR3 reads TGCAGCGTAGAACGACTAGCGGGAAGGTCAGATACGCAGTATTTT. Protein: CSVERLAGRSDTQYF.

The rearrangement uses TRBV10-1 and TRBJ2-4; 9 bases are a match to TRBD1. The V gene's germline CDR1 is WNHNN and CDR2 SYGVQD (reference sequence). Trimming at V came to 3 bases and at J to 8 bases, leaving 5 bases not matched to a gene. The CDR3 is made up of 14 amino acids. The CDR3 protein is CASSEGTGTHIQYF. The CDR3 bases are TGCGCCAGCAGTGAAGGGACAGGGACCCACATTCAGTACTTC.

This clonotype was found a few times. The chain links TRBV28 to TRBJ2-7; 8 bases fit TRBD2. CDR3 length equals 14 residues. The trim removed 5 bases at V and 6 bases at J, leaving 9 bases unmatched. CDR1 is MDHEN, CDR2 SYDVKM, per germline. This CDR3 reads CASSPRTSLSEQYV. The CDR3, as DNA: TGTGCCAGCAGTCCCAGGACTAGCTTAAGCGAGCAGTACGTC.

This clonotype appeared a few times. V usage is TRBV27 and J usage is TRBJ1-5, with D maybe TRBD1 (6 bases). The CDR3 totals 16 residues. Trimming shortened V by 6 bases and J by 0 bases, and 15 bases separated the two germline ends. Germline values: CDR1 MNHEY, CDR2 SMNVEV (reference sequence). CDR3 sequence: CASSPQGEGSNQPQHF. The CDR3 DNA reads TGTGCCAGCAGCCCACAGGGAGAGGGTAGCAATCAGCCCCAGCATTTT.

The rearrangement joins TRBV12-3 or TRBV12-4 to TRBJ2-2, with 7 bases identical to TRBD2. This CDR3 region has 15 residues. J was trimmed by 5 bases and V by 3 bases; bases with no gene match: 6. The CDR3 region is CASSFRGSSTGELFF. The CDR3 nucleotides read TGTGCCAGCAGTTTTCGCGGGAGTTCGACCGGGGAGCTGTTTTTT.

This clonotype was counted between two and nine times. V is TRBV5-1 and J is TRBJ2-3, with D perhaps TRBD2 (7 bases). The CDR3 spans 15 residues. CDR1 is SGHRS, CDR2 YFSETQ, per germline. Trimming pared 0 bases from V and 3 bases from J, leaving 11 bases between. The CDR3 protein is CASSLARGATDTQYF. The CDR3 nucleotides read TGCGCCAGCAGCTTGGCCCGGGGGGCAACAGATACGCAGTATTTT.

The chain couples TRBV10-2 to TRBJ2-7, with D possibly being TRBD1 (5 bases). The ends were cut back, 9 bases at V and 1 base at J, with 16 bases in the middle. CDR1 is WSHSY, CDR2 SAAADI, per germline. This CDR3 is built from 14 residues. DNA for the CDR3: TGCGCCAGTTCCCCCCCGGACAATTCCTACGAGCAGTACGTC. Translated, it gives CASSPPDNSYEQYV.

This clonotype showed up just a few times. The chain joins TRBV7-8 to TRBJ2-5, with no clear D. The CDR3 has 14 residues. Trimming took 5 bases from V and 1 from J, leaving 11 bases between them. The germline gives CDR1 SGHVS, CDR2 FQNEAQ. The CDR3, as DNA: TGTGCCAGCAGCAGAGTACGGGCCCAAGAGACCCAGTACTTC. Protein sequence: CASSRVRAQETQYF.

V gene TRBV28 combines with J gene TRBJ2-7; TRBD2 might be the D (6 bases). This CDR3 has 15 residues. Germline CDR1 and CDR2: MDHEN and SYDVKM. V was cut by 2 bases and J by 3 bases, with 14 bases left in between. The CDR3 DNA is TGTGCCAGCAGTTTAGGCGGGGCGAGTAACTACGAGCAGTACGTC. The encoded protein is CASSLGGASNYEQYV.

This clonotype was observed a handful of times. The V call is TRBV28, the J call TRBJ2-6, with 8 nucleotides matching TRBD1. The CDR3 totals 19 residues. CDR1 is MDHEN, CDR2 SYDVKM, per germline. After removal of 2 bases from V and 0 bases from J, the junction contained 9 bases not matched to a gene. The CDR3 nucleotides read TGTGCCAGCAGTTTACAGGGGGCGATATCATACTCTGGGGCCAACGTCCTGACTTTC. Translation gives CASSLQGAISYSGANVLTF.

This clonotype was found a few times. The chain combines TRBV5-1 with TRBJ1-6; D unclear. Germline CDR1 is SGHRS and CDR2 is YFSETQ. Trimming removed 4 bases at V and 7 bases at J, with 12 bases between. This CDR3 contains 14 residues. As DNA, the CDR3 is TGCGCCAGCAGCCCGGAGATAGGGAATTCACCCCTCCACTTT. It yields the protein CASSPEIGNSPLHF.

CDR3 region: CASSPPAPAGVPKTQYF. The DNA of the CDR3 is TGTGCCAGCAGCCCCCCGGCGCCCGCCGGGGTTCCCAAGACCCAGTACTTC. The rearrangement links TRBV27 to TRBJ2-5; tentatively, D is TRBD2 (5 bases). The V end lost 6 bases, the J end lost 6 bases, and 26 bases lay between the germline ends. Germline-derived CDR1 and CDR2 are MNHEY and SMNVEV (reference sequence). This CDR3 region has 17 residues.